This TCR beta chain was documented in a study of blood T cell repertoires in COVID-19. Study at large: Some COVID-19 samples were acute and others convalescent; all came from the United States, Italy and Spain. Sources were T cells, B-cell-depleted T cells, or PBMCs; the material itself was cDNA or gDNA.

The CDR3 contains 18 residues. V gave up 4 bases and J gave up 0 bases, with 17 bases separating them. Germline V gives CDR1 SGHRS, CDR2 YFSETQ. Authors' analysis steps: Reference gene primers were amplified, and this amplification served to estimate nucleated cell counts. Profiled with immunoSEQ multiplex PCR; TCRdb holds only in-frame clones, not every one. V, J and clone size are those of that table, while D and trimming were read from the DNA. The repertoire has 140,000 to 150,000 clones, approximately 80% of them found once; the top ten carry approximately 2.7%. The sequence came from a woman between 40 and 50 years old with active or convalescent COVID-19. Sequences were obtained from peripheral blood. V usage is TRBV5-1 and J usage is TRBJ2-6, with D tentatively TRBD1 (6 bases). The CDR3 protein is CASSPVGTWASGANVLTF. The CDR3 DNA reads TGCGCCAGCAGCCCGGTCGGGACATGGGCCTCTGGGGCCAACGTCCTGACTTTC.